This TCR beta chain is drawn from a study of Tregs in tolerant kidney transplant recipients. Overall study context: Related graft donors supplied nonmyeloablative bone marrow transplants, and mixed chimerism was transient.

The V and J ends lost 4 bases and 5 bases, in that order; junction bases with no gene match: 6. Germline V gene sequence: CDR1 ENHRY, CDR2 SYGVKD. The CDR3 runs to 14 residues. Thawed PBMCs were FACS-sorted into unstimulated CD4+CD25+CD127- regulatory T cells, CD4+CD25- non-regulatory cells, CD4 and CD8 cells. Comment on this clone: Its matching antigen is unknown.

Regarding the study as a whole: Antigen-driven expansion was suggested because donor-specific Tregs expanded more than all Tregs in tolerant patients.

Clones were sequenced by immunoSEQ multiplex PCR, and TCRdb holds only the in-frame ones, with some missing. The sample holds about 87,000 clones; 93% are singletons and the top ten take about 0.45%. The receptor comes from a human donor who received a combined kidney and bone marrow transplant. The V call is TRBV10-3, the J call TRBJ2-7, with 9 positions matching TRBD1. Sequenced here: CD4+ T cells from blood, sampled before the transplant. DNA for the CDR3: TGTGCCATCAGTGTATCCCGGGACAGGGACGAGCAGTACTTC. It codes for CAISVSRDRDEQYF.